A single T cell receptor beta chain is shown here with its context. Its specificity is unknown. This record comes from a study of STAT5B mutations in CD4+ large granular lymphocyte leukemia. Looking at the study overall: Among healthy controls, a particular HLA allele went with more CDR3 'QG' motifs. Study results and limitations: Top patient clones used TRBV06 genes more often: 8/27 versus 2/35 in controls. Patient CD4-sorted repertoires stayed more clonal than healthy ones after leukemic-clone removal.

Trimming removed 2 bases at V and 3 bases at J, with 5 bases between. The CDR3 covers 12 residues. Per the germline V gene, CDR1 is SGHTA and CDR2 is FQGNSA. Healthy controls were blood donor buffy coats. Using immunoSEQ multiplex PCR, the repertoire was profiled, and TCRdb retains in-frame clones only, with some absent. The repertoire holds 30,000 to 40,000 clones, with 76% as singletons. The chain employs TRBV7-2 and TRBJ2-7; D is unresolved. The specimen sequenced was CD4+ T cells from blood buffy coats. The source of this sequence is a human donor in good health. The CDR3 DNA reads as TGTGCCAGCAGCTTAAACATCTACGAGCAGTACTTC. Protein sequence: CASSLNIYEQYF.